This T cell receptor beta chain was identified in a study of blood T cell repertoires in COVID-19. Study-wide context: From the United States, Italy and Spain came samples of acute and convalescent COVID-19.

The CDR3 extends over 18 amino acids. Looked up from germline, CDR1 is MNHEY and CDR2 is SMNVEV (reference sequence). V was cut by 5 bases and J by 3 bases, with 22 bases left in between. Some clones are missing from TCRdb's copy, which holds only in-frame ones; the method was immunoSEQ multiplex PCR. The sample comprises 110,000 or so clones, around 80% of which are singletons, and roughly 14% rests with the top ten. Sequenced input: peripheral blood. The gene calls are TRBV27 and TRBJ1-4, with D perhaps matching TRBD1 (5 bases). This clonotype was obtained from a woman over 75 with acute or convalescent COVID-19. The CDR3 DNA reads as TGTGCCAGCAGTCAAACACGACAGTTCCGGAGGGCTAATGAAAAACTGTTTTTT. This gives the protein CASSQTRQFRRANEKLFF.